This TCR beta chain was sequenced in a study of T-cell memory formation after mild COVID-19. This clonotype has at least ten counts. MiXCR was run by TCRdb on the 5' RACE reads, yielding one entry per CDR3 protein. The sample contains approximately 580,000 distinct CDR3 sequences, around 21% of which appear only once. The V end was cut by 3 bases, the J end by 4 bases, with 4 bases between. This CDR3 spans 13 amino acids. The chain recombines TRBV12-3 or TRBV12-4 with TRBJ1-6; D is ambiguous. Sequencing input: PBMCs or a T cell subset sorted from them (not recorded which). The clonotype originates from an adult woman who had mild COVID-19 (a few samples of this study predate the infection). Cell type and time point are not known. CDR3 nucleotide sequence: TGTGCCAGCAGTTTTTCTTATAATTCACCCCTCCACTTT. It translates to CASSFSYNSPLHF.